This TCR beta chain derives from a study of CD8 T cells in Susac syndrome. Study results and limitations: The number of individuals included in the study's TCR sequencing and HLA analysis was acknowledged as relatively small.

From blood CD8+ and CD4+ T cells, TCR beta sequences were generated. This clonotype showed up just once. The antigen remains undetermined. V dropped 5 bases and J dropped 4; count of bases not matched to a gene: 4. CDR3 size: 13 residues. Germline CDR1 and CDR2: SQVTM and ANQGSEA. It was with random hexamers that roughly 0.45 to 1 ug RNA was reverse transcribed. Amplification of TCR beta CDR3 spanned 54 Vbeta and 13 Jbeta via immunoSEQ multiplex PCR. TCRdb ran MiXCR on the immunoSEQ multiplex PCR reads and lists one entry per CDR3 protein. This table has 150,000 to 200,000 distinct CDR3 sequences, roughly 96% appearing once.

This TCR derives from a human donor with multiple sclerosis. The V gene is TRBV29-1, the J gene TRBJ2-5; TRBD2 agrees at 10 bases. The sequenced material came from CD8+ T cells from PBMCs. CDR3 sequence (DNA): TGCAGCGTTCCAGCGGGAGGGGTAGAGACCCAGTACTTC. It codes for CSVPAGGVETQYF.